This T cell receptor beta chain was recorded in a study of T cell responses to AZD1222 COVID-19 vaccine. Study results and limitations: Repertoire samples came only from after the peak T cell response. Regions left unmutated in variants are reportedly the target of nearly half of spike-specific TCRs. In a largely white British group with more females than males, clonal diversity was possibly underestimated. Among vaccine-associated CD4 TCRs, coverage spanned spike, with dominance at 160-218 and 743-854.

The V end lost 7 bases, the J end lost 4 bases, and 7 bases lay between the germline ends. From germline, CDR1 is LNHDA and CDR2 SQIVND (reference sequence). The CDR3 sequence is 11 residues long. Concerning this clone itself: Its antigen is not known.

Using immunoSEQ multiplex PCR, the repertoire was profiled, and TCRdb retains in-frame clones only, with some absent. This repertoire shows more than 80,000 clones, roughly nine tenths found once; its top ten account for 2.5%. This TCR came from an adult who received the AZD1222 COVID-19 vaccine. Sequenced material: peripheral blood, taken 28 days after the second AZD1222 dose. The chain employs TRBV19 and TRBJ1-2; D is uncertain. CDR3: CASIGFYGYTF. For the CDR3, the DNA is TGTGCCAGTATTGGCTTCTATGGCTACACCTTC.